A single sample is the source of the 17 T cell receptor delta chains below, sequenced in a study of Vδ1+ human thymocytes (dated 2018 in TCRdb). Overall study results and their limits: In contrast to oligoclonal peripheral blood repertoires, thymic TRG and TRD repertoires appeared to be highly polyclonal with Gaussian CDR3 length distributions.

The sequencer listed for this sample is Illumina MiSeq. RNA was isolated using the RNeasy mini kit, and reverse transcription was performed with Superscript III. To generate the CDR3 amplicons, a multiplex PCR was run using pooled V-gene forward primers together with a constant-region reverse primer that carried Illumina adaptor overhangs. TCRdb called clones anew from the public reads via CATT; matching DNA rows were later pooled. The sample data list about 55,000 delta-chain clones, and around a sixth of these were observed just once. The top ten clones comprise under 0.55% of the sample. No cognate antigen is known for these TCRs. The sequenced sample was Vdelta1+ gamma-delta thymocytes from the thymus. In light of the paper, this sample's cell subset or site label describes: FACS-sorted CD3+ TCRalphabeta- TCRVdelta1+ TCRVdelta2- thymocytes. These receptors all stem from a boy in the first two years of life who had congenital heart surgery.

The V gene is TRDV1, the J gene TRDJ1, with 10 bases matching TRDD3. V was clipped by 4 bases and J by 0 bases; unmatched bases: 26. This CDR3 has 23 residues. Germline V lookup: CDR1 TSWWSYY, CDR2 QGS. CDR3 bases: TGTGCTCTTGGGGGCCCCCCGGGTAGATCGCCCGGGACTGGGGGATCGTACACCGATAAACTCATCTTT. Translation gives CALGGPPGRSPGTGGSYTDKLIF.

This clone was picked up a small number of times. V gene TRDV1 combines with J gene TRDJ1; TRDD3 aligns across 7 bases. The CDR3 covers 17 residues. The V segment lost 3 bases and the J segment 8 bases; nucleotides outside the gene matches: 18. Germline-derived CDR1 and CDR2 are TSWWSYY and QGS. DNA of the CDR3: TGTGCTCTTGGGGACTTACGGGGTGGGGGACCGGCCGGCAAACTCATCTTT. It specifies CALGDLRGGGPAGKLIF.

This chain uses TRDV1 with TRDJ1, with unresolved D. The germline V and J ends were trimmed by 3 bases and 8 bases, with 34 bases remaining between them. This CDR3 is built from 20 residues. Per germline, CDR1 TSWWSYY and CDR2 QGS. CDR3 coding DNA: TGTGCTCTTGGGGAGACTAACCTTAAACCTCTACTACACCCGTACTCGAAACTCATCTTT. As protein: CALGETNLKPLLHPYSKLIF.

The chain recombines TRDV1 with TRDJ1, with 13 bases that match TRDD3. V was pared by 3 bases and J by 0 bases, with 16 bases of the junction left unmatched. The germline V gene has CDR1 TSWWSYY and CDR2 QGS. CDR3 length equals 21 residues. The CDR3 DNA follows: TGTGCTCTTGGGGAGCCTTCCCCCCACTGGGGGATACGGGCTTACACCGATAAACTCATCTTT. Protein sequence: CALGEPSPHWGIRAYTDKLIF.

On this clone itself: At one end, the junction sequence differs from germline, possibly due to a read error. The V and J genes are TRDV2 and TRDJ1, with TRDD3 identical over 13 bases. This CDR3 has 16 amino acids. CDR1 is GEAIGNYY and CDR2 is EKD in the germline V gene. This CDR3 reads CACANVLGDTPPKLTF. The CDR3 DNA reads TGTGCCTGTGCCAACGTACTGGGGGATACGCCCCCCAAACTCACCTTT.

V is TRDV1 and J is TRDJ1, with 12 bases aligning to TRDD3. This CDR3 has 19 amino acids. Germline V gives CDR1 TSWWSYY, CDR2 QGS. The J segment lost 3 bases and the V segment lost 2 bases, leaving 13 bases of the junction unmatched. CDR3 loop: CALGEANWGILNGADKLIF. CDR3 coding DNA: TGTGCTCTTGGGGAAGCCAACTGGGGGATACTTAACGGCGCCGATAAACTCATCTTT.

In its sample, this clone was seen a few times. The J gene is TRDJ1, the V gene TRDV1, with TRDD3 identical over 8 bases. The germline V gene has CDR1 TSWWSYY and CDR2 QGS. This CDR3 comprises 20 residues. V lost 6 bases and J lost 3; bases outside the gene matches: 24. The CDR3 nucleotides read TGTGCTCTTGGAGACGTAGAGGGGATACTATTTGTTTCCCCACCCGATAAACTCATCTTT. It codes for CALGDVEGILFVSPPDKLIF.

This rearrangement joins TRDV1 to TRDJ1; 8 positions match TRDD3. The CDR3 loop spans 22 amino acids. J was trimmed by 0 bases and V by 7 bases; bases with no gene match: 28. From germline, CDR1 is TSWWSYY and CDR2 QGS. CDR3 amino acids: CALVHRPSPTGGHPTYTDKLIF. The CDR3 DNA reads TGTGCTCTTGTCCACCGGCCTTCCCCTACTGGGGGGCACCCAACGTACACCGATAAACTCATCTTT.

The chain joins TRDV1 to TRDJ1; the D gene is possibly TRDD3 (6 bases). V lost 5 bases, J lost 0 bases, and 40 bases lay in between. CDR1 TSWWSYY and CDR2 QGS come from the germline V gene. There are 24 residues in the CDR3. The CDR3 nucleotides are TGTGCTCTTGGGAAGACCGTTGAGGACTGGGCCACGGATACCCCTCCAACGTACACCGATAAACTCATCTTT. This translates into CALGKTVEDWATDTPPTYTDKLIF.

This chain links TRDV1 with TRDJ1; 10 nucleotides align to TRDD3. The germline V gene has CDR1 TSWWSYY and CDR2 QGS. The CDR3 sequence is 19 residues long. V gave up 1 base and J gave up 1 base; unmatched junction bases: 12. The CDR3 spells CALGERGVGGYEVTDKLIF. The DNA for the CDR3 is TGTGCTCTTGGGGAACGCGGGGTGGGGGGATACGAGGTCACCGATAAACTCATCTTT.

The chain joins TRDV1 to TRDJ1, with D maybe TRDD2 (9 bases). Germline V gene sequence: CDR1 TSWWSYY, CDR2 QGS. V was pared by 4 bases and J by 0 bases, with 42 bases between. The CDR3 is 25 amino acids. The CDR3 here is CALGAGPSYVKLGAPTKAYTDKLIF. The DNA for the CDR3 is TGTGCTCTTGGGGCCGGCCCTTCCTACGTAAAACTGGGGGCCCCGACTAAAGCGTACACCGATAAACTCATCTTT.

This clone was recorded a few times. V usage is TRDV1 and J usage is TRDJ1; D call uncertain. Trimming cost V 2 bases and J 2 bases, with 9 bases left between them. This CDR3 has 14 amino acids. Germline lookup yields CDR1 TSWWSYY and CDR2 QGS. CDR3 sequence: CALGERGATDKLIF. CDR3 DNA: TGTGCTCTTGGGGAAAGAGGGGCAACCGATAAACTCATCTTT.

This chain uses TRDV1 with TRDJ1; 8 bases fit TRDD3. The germline CDR1 and CDR2 sequences are TSWWSYY and QGS. J was trimmed by 4 bases and V by 6 bases; bases with no gene match: 16. This CDR3 is 17 amino acids long. Here the CDR3 reads CALGDPVLGVMGDKLIF. The CDR3 region has the DNA TGTGCTCTTGGTGATCCAGTACTGGGGGTAATGGGCGATAAACTCATCTTT.

The chain has TRDV1 and TRDJ1; weak D call: TRDD2 (6 bases). The V gene lost 3 bases and the J gene lost 0 bases, with 11 bases spanning the gap. Germline-derived CDR1 and CDR2 are TSWWSYY and QGS. The CDR3 spans 15 residues. CDR3: CALGDSSSYTDKLIF. In DNA form, the CDR3 reads TGTGCTCTTGGGGACTCTTCCTCGTACACCGATAAACTCATCTTT.

J is TRDJ1 and V is TRDV1, with 12 bases identical to TRDD3. The CDR3 has 21 amino acids. V was pared by 5 bases and J by 3 bases, with 22 bases of the junction left unmatched. Germline CDR1 TSWWSYY, CDR2 QGS. The CDR3 coding sequence is TGTGCTCTTGGGTTCCCCGAGCAATACCCCTGGGGGATACGTTTCGCCGATAAACTCATCTTT. Translating it yields CALGFPEQYPWGIRFADKLIF.

In this sample, this clone turned up a few times. The gene calls are TRDV1 and TRDJ1, with 9 bases fitting TRDD3. This CDR3 region has 23 residues. Germline CDR1 reads TSWWSYY; CDR2 reads QGS. V lost 4 bases and J lost 0; bases outside the gene matches: 27. The DNA of the CDR3 is TGTGCTCTTGGGGCGTGTGGAGGGTTCTGTCCAGGGGATACGCGTAGACACACCGATAAACTCATCTTT. Translated, it gives CALGACGGFCPGDTRRHTDKLIF.

This clone was counted between two and nine times. The J gene is TRDJ1, the V gene TRDV1; D may be TRDD3 (5 bases). The CDR3 has 18 amino acids. The germline V gene has CDR1 TSWWSYY and CDR2 QGS. V shed 4 bases and J shed 2 bases, with 23 bases lying between them. The CDR3 DNA is TGTGCTCTTGGGGTTAGCTTCACCTCAGTCGGGGAAACCGATAAACTCATCTTT. This sequence encodes CALGVSFTSVGETDKLIF.